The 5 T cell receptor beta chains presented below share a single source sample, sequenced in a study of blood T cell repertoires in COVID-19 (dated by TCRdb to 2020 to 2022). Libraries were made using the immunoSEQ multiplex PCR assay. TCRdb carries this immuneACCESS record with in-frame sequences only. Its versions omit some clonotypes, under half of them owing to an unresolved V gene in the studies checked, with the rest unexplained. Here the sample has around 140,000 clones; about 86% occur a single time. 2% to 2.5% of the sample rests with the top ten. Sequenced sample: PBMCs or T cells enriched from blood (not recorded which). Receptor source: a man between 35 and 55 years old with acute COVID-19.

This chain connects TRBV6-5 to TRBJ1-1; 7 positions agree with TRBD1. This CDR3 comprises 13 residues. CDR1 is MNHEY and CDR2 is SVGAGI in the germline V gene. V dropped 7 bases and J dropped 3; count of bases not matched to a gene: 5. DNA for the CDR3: TGTGCCAGCATCCGCCAGGGGGACACTGAAGCTTTCTTT. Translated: CASIRQGDTEAFF.

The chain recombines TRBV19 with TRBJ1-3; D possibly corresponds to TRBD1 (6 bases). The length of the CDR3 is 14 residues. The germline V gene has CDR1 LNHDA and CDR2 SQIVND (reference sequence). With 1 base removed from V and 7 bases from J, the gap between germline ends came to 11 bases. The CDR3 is CASSIGGQWNTIYF. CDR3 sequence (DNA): TGTGCCAGTAGTATAGGCGGACAGTGGAACACCATATATTTT.

The CDR3 DNA follows: TGTGCCAGCGAGGGTACCTGGAACACCGGGGAGCTGTTTTTT. Amino acids: CASEGTWNTGELFF. The chain employs TRBV6-5 and TRBJ2-2; weak D call: TRBD2 (5 bases). V lost 8 bases and J 1 base, leaving 11 bases between the germline ends. This CDR3 contains 14 residues. CDR1 and CDR2 from the germline V gene are MNHEY and SVGAGI.

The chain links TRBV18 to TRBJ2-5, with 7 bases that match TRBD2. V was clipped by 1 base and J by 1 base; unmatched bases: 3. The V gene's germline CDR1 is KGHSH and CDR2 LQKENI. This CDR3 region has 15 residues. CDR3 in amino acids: CASSPRASGQETQYF. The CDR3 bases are TGTGCCAGCTCACCACGGGCTAGCGGCCAAGAGACCCAGTACTTC.

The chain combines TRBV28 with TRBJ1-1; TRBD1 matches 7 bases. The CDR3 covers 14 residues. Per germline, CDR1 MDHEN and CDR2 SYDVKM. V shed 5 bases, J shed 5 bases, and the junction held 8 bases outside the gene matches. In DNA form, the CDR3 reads TGTGCCAGCAGTCTGACGACAGGGAGGACTGAAGCTTTCTTT. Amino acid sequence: CASSLTTGRTEAFF. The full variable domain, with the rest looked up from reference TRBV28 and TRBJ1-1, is DVKVTQSSRYLVKRTGEKVFLECVQDMDHENMFWYRQDPGLGLRLIYFSYDVKMKEKGDIPEGYSVSREKKERFSLILESASTNQTSMYLCASSLTTGRTEAFFGQGTRLTVV.